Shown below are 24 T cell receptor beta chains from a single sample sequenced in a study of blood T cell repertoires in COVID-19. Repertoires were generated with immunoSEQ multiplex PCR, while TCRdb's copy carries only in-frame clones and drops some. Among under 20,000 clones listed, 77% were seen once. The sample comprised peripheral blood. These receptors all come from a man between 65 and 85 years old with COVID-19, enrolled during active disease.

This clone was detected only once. The chain's CDR3 is CAWSRGGNTEAFF. The CDR3 region has the DNA TGTGCCTGGAGTAGGGGGGGGAACACTGAAGCTTTCTTT. This chain connects TRBV30 to TRBJ1-1; possible D gene TRBD1, 6 bases. CDR3 size: 13 residues. Trimming removed 2 bases from V and 1 base from J, with 8 bases in between. CDR1 and CDR2 from the germline V gene are GTSNPN and SVGIG (reference sequence).

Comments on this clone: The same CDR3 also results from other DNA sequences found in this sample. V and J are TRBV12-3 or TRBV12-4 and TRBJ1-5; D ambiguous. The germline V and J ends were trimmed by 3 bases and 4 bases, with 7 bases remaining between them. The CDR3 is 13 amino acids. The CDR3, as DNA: TGTGCCAGCAGTTTGGGGAGGAATCAGCCCCAGCATTTT. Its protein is CASSLGRNQPQHF.

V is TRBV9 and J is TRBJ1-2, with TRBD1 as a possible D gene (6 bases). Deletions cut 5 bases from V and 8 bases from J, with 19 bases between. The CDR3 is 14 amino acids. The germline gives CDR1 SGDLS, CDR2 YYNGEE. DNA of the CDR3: TGTGCCAGCAGTGCACCCGTGGGGGCTTGGGGCTACACCTTC. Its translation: CASSAPVGAWGYTF.

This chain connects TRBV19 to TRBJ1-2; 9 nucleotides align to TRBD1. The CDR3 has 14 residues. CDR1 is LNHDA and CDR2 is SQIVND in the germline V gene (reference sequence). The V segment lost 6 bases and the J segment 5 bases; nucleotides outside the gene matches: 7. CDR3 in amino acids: CASRDRDRGYGYTF. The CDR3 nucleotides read TGTGCCAGTAGAGACCGAGACAGGGGGTATGGCTACACCTTC.

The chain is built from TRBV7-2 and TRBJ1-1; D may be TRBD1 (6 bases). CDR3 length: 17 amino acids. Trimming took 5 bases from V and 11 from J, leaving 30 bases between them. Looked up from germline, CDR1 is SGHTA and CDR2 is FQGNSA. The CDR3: CASSAGVFIPNTDGAFF. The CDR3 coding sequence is TGTGCCAGCAGCGCAGGGGTCTTCATCCCGAACACTGATGGGGCTTTCTTT.

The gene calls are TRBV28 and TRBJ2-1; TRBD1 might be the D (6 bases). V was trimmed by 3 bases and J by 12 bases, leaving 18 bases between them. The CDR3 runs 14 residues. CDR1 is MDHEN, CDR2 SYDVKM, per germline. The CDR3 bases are TGTGCCAGCAGTTTTGGGCCCTACGGACAGAGGCAGTTCTTC. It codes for CASSFGPYGQRQFF.

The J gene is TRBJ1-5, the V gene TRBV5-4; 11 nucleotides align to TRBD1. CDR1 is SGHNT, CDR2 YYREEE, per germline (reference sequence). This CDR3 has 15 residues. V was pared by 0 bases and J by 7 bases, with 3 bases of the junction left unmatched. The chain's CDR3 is CASSLDGTGGQPQHF. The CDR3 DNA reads TGTGCCAGCAGCTTGGACGGGACAGGGGGACAGCCCCAGCATTTT.

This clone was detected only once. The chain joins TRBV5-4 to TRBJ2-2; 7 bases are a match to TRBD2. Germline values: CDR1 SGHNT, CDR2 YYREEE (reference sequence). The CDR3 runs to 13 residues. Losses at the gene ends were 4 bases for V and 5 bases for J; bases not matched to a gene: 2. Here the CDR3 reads CASSPLATGELFF. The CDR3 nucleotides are TGTGCCAGCAGCCCACTAGCGACCGGGGAGCTGTTTTTT.

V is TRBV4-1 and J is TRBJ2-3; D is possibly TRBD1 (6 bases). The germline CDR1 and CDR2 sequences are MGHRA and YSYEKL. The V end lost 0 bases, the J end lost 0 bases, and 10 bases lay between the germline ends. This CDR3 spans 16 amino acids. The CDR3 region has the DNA TGCGCCAGCAGCCAAGAGGGGGCTCCGAGCACAGATACGCAGTATTTT. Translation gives CASSQEGAPSTDTQYF.

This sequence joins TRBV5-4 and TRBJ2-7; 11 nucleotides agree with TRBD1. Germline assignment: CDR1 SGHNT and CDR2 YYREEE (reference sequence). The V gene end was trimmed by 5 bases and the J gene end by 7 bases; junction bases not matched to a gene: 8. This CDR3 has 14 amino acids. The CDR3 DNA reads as TGTGCCAGCAGTTACGGACAGGGGGCTAGAGAGCAGTACTTC. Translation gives CASSYGQGAREQYF.

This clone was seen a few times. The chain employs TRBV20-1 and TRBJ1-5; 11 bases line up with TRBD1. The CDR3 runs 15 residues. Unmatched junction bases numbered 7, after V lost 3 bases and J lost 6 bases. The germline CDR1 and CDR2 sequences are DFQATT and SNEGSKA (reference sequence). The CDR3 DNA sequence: TGCAGTGCTAGTGACCGGGACAGGGGGACTCAGCCCCAGCATTTT. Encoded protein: CSASDRDRGTQPQHF.

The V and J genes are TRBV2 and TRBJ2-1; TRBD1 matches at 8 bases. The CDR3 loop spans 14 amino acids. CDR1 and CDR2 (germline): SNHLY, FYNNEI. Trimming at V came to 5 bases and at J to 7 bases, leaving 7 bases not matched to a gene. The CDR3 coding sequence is TGTGCCAGCAGTCAGGACAGGGCCGGTAATGAGCAGTTCTTC. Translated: CASSQDRAGNEQFF.

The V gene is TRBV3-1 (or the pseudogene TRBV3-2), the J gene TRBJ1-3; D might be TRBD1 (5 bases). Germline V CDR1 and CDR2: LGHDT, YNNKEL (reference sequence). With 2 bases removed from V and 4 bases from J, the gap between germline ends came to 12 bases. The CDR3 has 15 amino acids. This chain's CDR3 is CASSQISGRGNTIYF. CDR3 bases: TGTGCCAGCAGCCAAATATCAGGGAGGGGAAACACCATATATTTT.

As DNA, the CDR3 is TGTGCCAGCTCACGATTGACAGGGGGCCGGTCGGGGCCCCAGCATTTT. Translation: CASSRLTGGRSGPQHF. This chain connects TRBV18 to TRBJ1-5, with TRBD1 matching 10 bases. The germline gives CDR1 KGHSH, CDR2 LQKENI. J lost 9 bases, V lost 4 bases, and 12 bases had no gene match. CDR3 length: 16 amino acids.

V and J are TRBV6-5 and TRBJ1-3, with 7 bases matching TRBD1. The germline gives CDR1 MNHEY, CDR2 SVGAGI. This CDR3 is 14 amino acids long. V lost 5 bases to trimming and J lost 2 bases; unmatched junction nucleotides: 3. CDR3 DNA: TGTGCCAGCAGTAAACAGGGGCCTGGAAACACCATATATTTT. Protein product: CASSKQGPGNTIYF.

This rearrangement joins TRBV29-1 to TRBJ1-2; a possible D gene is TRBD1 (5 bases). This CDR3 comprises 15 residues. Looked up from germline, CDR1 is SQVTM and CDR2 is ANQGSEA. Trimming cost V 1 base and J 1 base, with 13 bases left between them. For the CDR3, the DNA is TGCAGCGTTGAAGGAGCAGGGCCCTATAACTATGGCTACACCTTC. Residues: CSVEGAGPYNYGYTF.

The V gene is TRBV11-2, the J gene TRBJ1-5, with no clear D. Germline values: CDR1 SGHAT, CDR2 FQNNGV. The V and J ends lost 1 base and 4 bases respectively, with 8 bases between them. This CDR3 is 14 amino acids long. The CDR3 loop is CASSLGGRNQPQHF. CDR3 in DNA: TGTGCCAGCAGCTTAGGTGGCAGAAATCAGCCCCAGCATTTT.

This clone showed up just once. The CDR3 DNA follows: TGTGCCAGTAGTCCGCGGACAGGCCACACCGGGGAGCTGTTTTTT. Amino acids: CASSPRTGHTGELFF. V and J are TRBV19 and TRBJ2-2; TRBD1 matches 7 bases. V lost 5 bases and J lost 3; bases outside the gene matches: 6. This CDR3 is built from 15 residues. Germline V CDR1 and CDR2: LNHDA, SQIVND (reference sequence).

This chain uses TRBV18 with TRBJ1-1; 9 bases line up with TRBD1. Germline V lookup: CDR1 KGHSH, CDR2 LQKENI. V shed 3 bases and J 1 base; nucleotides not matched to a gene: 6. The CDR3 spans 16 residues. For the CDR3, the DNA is TGTGCCAGCTCACCGGGACAGGGTGTAAGGAACACTGAAGCTTTCTTT. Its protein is CASSPGQGVRNTEAFF.

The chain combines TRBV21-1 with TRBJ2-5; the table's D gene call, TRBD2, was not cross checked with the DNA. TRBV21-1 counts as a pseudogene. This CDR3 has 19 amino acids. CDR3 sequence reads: CASSKKKVAGEVPQETQYF. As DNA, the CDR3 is TGTGCCAGCAGCAAAAAGAAGGTAGCGGGAGAGGTTCCCCAAGAGACCCAGTACTTC.

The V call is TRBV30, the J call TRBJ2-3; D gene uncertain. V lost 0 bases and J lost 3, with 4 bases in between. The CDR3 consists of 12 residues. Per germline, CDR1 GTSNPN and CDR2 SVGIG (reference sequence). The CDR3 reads CAWSVTTDTQYF. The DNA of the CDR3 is TGTGCCTGGAGTGTTACTACAGATACGCAGTATTTT.

CDR3 residues: CASSSRTSGNSYEQYF. The CDR3 DNA sequence: TGCGCCAGCAGCAGTCGGACTAGCGGGAACTCCTACGAGCAGTACTTC. The chain carries TRBV4-1 and TRBJ2-7; 12 positions match TRBD2. Germline values: CDR1 MGHRA, CDR2 YSYEKL. The CDR3 has 16 residues. After removal of 5 bases from V and 0 bases from J, the junction contained 5 bases not matched to a gene.

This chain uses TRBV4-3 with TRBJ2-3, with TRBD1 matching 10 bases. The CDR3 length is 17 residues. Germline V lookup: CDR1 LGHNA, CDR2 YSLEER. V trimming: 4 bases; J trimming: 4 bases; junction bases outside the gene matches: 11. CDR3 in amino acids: CASSRALPGQGADTQYF. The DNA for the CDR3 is TGCGCCAGCAGCCGAGCCCTCCCCGGACAGGGGGCAGATACGCAGTATTTT.

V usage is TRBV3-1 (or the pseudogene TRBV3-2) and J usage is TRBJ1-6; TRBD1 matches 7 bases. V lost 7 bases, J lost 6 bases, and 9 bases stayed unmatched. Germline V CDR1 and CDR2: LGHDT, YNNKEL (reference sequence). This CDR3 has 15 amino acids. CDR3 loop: CASKETGNLNSPLHF. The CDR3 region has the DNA TGTGCCAGCAAAGAGACAGGGAATCTTAATTCACCCCTCCACTTT.